This T cell receptor (beta chain) was profiled in a study of identical twins. Findings and caveats of the study: High-abundance cord blood beta clonotypes had fewer insertions; memory repertoires showed none.

This clonotype was seen a few times. No antigen is known for it. TCRdb called the 5' RACE reads again in MiXCR, with one record for every CDR3 protein. The sample contains just under 550,000 distinct CDR3 sequences, 13% to 15% of which appear only once. Germline CDR1 and CDR2: ENHRY and SYGVKD. CDR3 length: 13 amino acids. The V and J ends lost 9 bases and 1 base respectively, with 12 bases between them. These data were also filed under a second study, of yellow fever vaccine responses in identical twins.

The specimen was CD4+ T cells sorted from blood. The TCR originated in a woman under 30 in good health. The rearrangement joins TRBV10-3 to TRBJ2-5, with D tentatively TRBD1 or TRBD2 (6 bases each). CDR3 amino acids: CAIGGRRQETQYF. In nucleotides, the CDR3 is TGTGCCATAGGGGGGAGGCGCCAAGAGACCCAGTACTTC.